Listed below are T cell receptor beta chains from one sample, sequenced in a study of cytomegalovirus exposure and HLA in healthy donors. Sequenced by immunoSEQ multiplex PCR; TCRdb stores in-frame clones only, minus some. The sample holds hundreds of thousands of clones, approximately 87% seen once. Specimen: PBMCs. The origin of the receptors is a woman aged 18 to 35 in good health and CMV-seronegative. Both conserved end residues are part of each CDR3. The D gene is left open where the match is weak. Clone size is not always given. Where it is, it says once, few, many or a class for expanded clones.

CDR3 | DNA | J | V | D | size
CASSHTENYEQYF | TGTGCCAGCAGTCACACAGAGAACTACGAGCAGTACTTC | TRBJ2-7 | TRBV2 | . | .
CASSMRQGNTGELFF | TGCGCCAGCAGCATGAGACAGGGGAACACCGGGGAGCTGTTTTTT | TRBJ2-2 | TRBV5-1 | TRBD1 | .
CASSLGYLPLGANVLTF | TGTGCCAGCAGCTTGGGATACCTCCCCCTGGGGGCCAACGTCCTGACTTTC | TRBJ2-6 | TRBV5-8 | . | .
CSANTGGNSPLHF | TGCAGCGCCAACACTGGCGGGAATTCACCCCTCCACTTT | TRBJ1-6 | TRBV29-1 | . | .
CSVYRTNTEAFF | TGCAGCGTCTACCGGACCAACACTGAAGCTTTCTTT | TRBJ1-1 | TRBV29-1 | . | .
CASSFGPAESNYGYTF | TGTGCCAGCAGTTTCGGGCCCGCGGAGTCCAACTATGGCTACACCTTC | TRBJ1-2 | TRBV28 | . | .
CATTSGSTYEQYF | TGTGCCACGACTAGCGGGAGCACCTACGAGCAGTACTTC | TRBJ2-7 | TRBV28 | TRBD2 | .
CASSLLENTEAFF | TGTGCCAGCAGTTTATTAGAGAACACTGAAGCTTTCTTT | TRBJ1-1 | TRBV27 | . | .
CASSTRTGPEAFF | TGTGCCAGCAGTACGCGGACAGGGCCTGAAGCTTTCTTT | TRBJ1-1 | TRBV6-1 | TRBD1 | .
CASSIKKGAWETQYF | TGTGCCAGTAGTATTAAAAAAGGGGCGTGGGAGACCCAGTACTTC | TRBJ2-5 | TRBV19 | . | .
CASSLWGLSFFYNEQFF | TGTGCCAGCAGCTTGTGGGGACTAAGTTTCTTCTACAATGAGCAGTTCTTC | TRBJ2-1 | TRBV5-6 | TRBD2 | .
CASSESGTSEETQYF | TGTGCCAGCAGTGAATCAGGGACTAGCGAAGAGACCCAGTACTTC | TRBJ2-5 | TRBV6-1 | TRBD2 | .
CAWRPLNYPDRGFTGELFF | TGTGCCTGGAGACCCCTCAATTATCCGGACAGGGGATTCACCGGGGAGCTGTTTTTT | TRBJ2-2 | TRBV30 | TRBD1 | .
CASSTGTGDYGYTF | TGCGCCAGCAGCACAGGGACAGGTGATTATGGCTACACCTTC | TRBJ1-2 | TRBV5-1 | TRBD1 | .
CASSPLGKPQPQHF | TGTGCCAGCAGTCCCCTTGGAAAACCTCAGCCCCAGCATTTT | TRBJ1-5 | TRBV28 | . | .
CASSSSHGEIQYF | TGTGCCAGCAGCTCCTCCCATGGGGAGATTCAGTACTTC | TRBJ2-5 | TRBV6-4 | . | few
CAWTPGTRGFLEQFF | TGTGCCTGGACCCCCGGGACTAGAGGATTTCTTGAGCAGTTCTTC | TRBJ2-1 | TRBV30 | TRBD2 | .
CASRTGLHGYTF | TGTGCCAGCAGAACGGGACTGCATGGCTACACCTTC | TRBJ1-2 | TRBV6-5 | . | .
CASSLGTGPTYEQYF | TGTGCCAGCAGCCTAGGGACAGGGCCAACCTACGAGCAGTACTTC | TRBJ2-7 | TRBV7-9 | TRBD1 | .
CASSRDSIYEQYF | TGTGCCAGCAGTCGGGACAGCATCTACGAGCAGTACTTC | TRBJ2-7 | TRBV5-4 | TRBD1 | .
CASSASGDYGYTF | TGCGCCAGCAGCGCATCAGGGGACTATGGCTACACCTTC | TRBJ1-2 | TRBV5-1 | . | few
CASSQWDTTYEQYF | TGCGCCAGCAGCCAATGGGACACAACCTACGAGCAGTACTTC | TRBJ2-7 | TRBV4-1 | . | .
CASSPGQGSPGELFF | TGTGCCAGCAGTCCGGGACAGGGCTCCCCCGGGGAGCTGTTTTTT | TRBJ2-2 | TRBV9 | TRBD1 | once
CASSTTGLNTEAFF | TGCGCCAGCAGCACGACAGGGCTGAACACTGAAGCTTTCTTT | TRBJ1-1 | TRBV5-1 | TRBD1 | few
CASSLRRGGADTQYF | TGTGCCAGCAGCTTAAGACGAGGGGGCGCAGATACGCAGTATTTT | TRBJ2-3 | TRBV7-3 | TRBD1 | .
CASSFSGDGSTDTQYF | TGTGCCAGCAGTTTTTCAGGGGACGGAAGCACAGATACGCAGTATTTT | TRBJ2-3 | TRBV2 | . | .
CASTGTKGTEAFF | TGTGCCAGCACAGGTACCAAGGGCACTGAAGCTTTCTTT | TRBJ1-1 | TRBV25-1 | . | .
CASSLLMRAGMYEQYF | TGTGCCAGCAGTTTACTTATGAGGGCAGGGATGTACGAGCAGTACTTC | TRBJ2-7 | TRBV27 | . | .
CASSRGQWENTGELFF | TGTGCCAGCAGCCGCGGACAGTGGGAGAACACCGGGGAGCTGTTTTTT | TRBJ2-2 | TRBV27 | . | .
CASSTRKDSPNEKLFF | TGTGCCAGTAGTACCCGAAAGGACAGTCCTAATGAAAAACTGTTTTTT | TRBJ1-4 | TRBV19 | . | few
CASSTETGMFAEAFF | TGCGCCAGCAGCACTGAGACAGGGATGTTCGCTGAAGCTTTCTTT | TRBJ1-1 | TRBV5-1 | TRBD1 | few
CASSPKGTGDGEQYF | TGTGCCAGCTCACCAAAAGGGACAGGGGACGGCGAGCAGTACTTC | TRBJ2-7 | TRBV18 | TRBD1 | .
CASSPRTVNYGYTF | TGTGCCAGCAGTCCCAGGACAGTAAACTATGGCTACACCTTC | TRBJ1-2 | TRBV27 | . | .
CASSEARTTLTEQYF | TGTGCCAGCAGTGAAGCCAGGACCACCTTGACCGAGCAGTACTTC | TRBJ2-7 | TRBV2 | . | .
CATSREGAGTGASPLHF | TGTGCCACCAGCAGAGAAGGAGCCGGGACAGGGGCTTCACCCCTCCACTTT | TRBJ1-6 | TRBV15 | TRBD1 | few
CASSFGTDLYEQYF | TGCGCCAGCAGCTTTGGGACAGACCTCTACGAGCAGTACTTC | TRBJ2-7 | TRBV5-1 | TRBD1 | .
CASSSPSEQFF | TGTGCCAGCAGTTCGCCGAGCGAGCAGTTCTTC | TRBJ2-1 | TRBV27 | . | .
CASSHPVRDIGGTQYF | TGCGCCAGCAGCCACCCGGTCCGGGACATCGGTGGTACGCAGTATTTT | TRBJ2-3 | TRBV4-1 | . | .
CASSSDRDSPEQFF | TGTGCCAGCAGTTCCGACCGGGACAGCCCGGAGCAGTTCTTC | TRBJ2-1 | TRBV27 | TRBD1 | once
CSGKNSEQFF | TGCAGCGGGAAGAATAGTGAGCAGTTCTTC | TRBJ2-1 | TRBV29-1 | . | .
CASSTTQREGPSVF | TGCGCCAGCAGTACGACCCAGCGGGAGGGCCCGTCGGTGTTC | TRBJ2-7 | TRBV4-1 | TRBD2 | .
CASSLLGRGTEAFF | TGCGCCAGCAGCTTGCTGGGGCGGGGGACTGAAGCTTTCTTT | TRBJ1-1 | TRBV5-1 | . | many
CASSLGAQTSYEQYF | TGCGCCAGCAGCTTGGGTGCCCAAACCTCCTACGAGCAGTACTTC | TRBJ2-7 | TRBV5-1 | . | .
CASSEGGQTNYGYTF | TGTGCCAGCAGCGAAGGTGGACAGACTAACTATGGCTACACCTTC | TRBJ1-2 | TRBV27 | . | .
CASSSSGMGQETQYF | TGCGCCAGCAGCTCGTCAGGGATGGGGCAAGAGACCCAGTACTTC | TRBJ2-5 | TRBV5-1 | . | few
CASSPNWGPTNTEAFF | TGTGCCAGCAGCCCAAACTGGGGACCGACGAACACTGAAGCTTTCTTT | TRBJ1-1 | TRBV7-8 | . | .
CASSGTRLSETQYF | TGTGCCAGCAGCGGAACCAGACTATCCGAGACCCAGTACTTC | TRBJ2-5 | TRBV7-8 | . | .
CASSRTGGNQPQHF | TGTGCCAGCAGCCGGACAGGGGGCAATCAGCCCCAGCATTTT | TRBJ1-5 | TRBV27 | TRBD1 | .
CASSPGQYNEQFF | TGTGCCAGCAGTCCCGGGCAATACAATGAGCAGTTCTTC | TRBJ2-1 | TRBV6-5 | . | .
CASSLLGAMNTEAFF | TGTGCCAGCAGCTTACTGGGGGCCATGAACACTGAAGCTTTCTTT | TRBJ1-1 | TRBV7-9 | . | .
CASSAGGNSYEQYF | TGTGCCAGCAGCGCGGGCGGAAACTCCTACGAGCAGTACTTC | TRBJ2-7 | TRBV9 | . | .
CASSEVGTSNQPQHF | TGTGCCAGCAGTGAAGTAGGTACTAGCAATCAGCCCCAGCATTTT | TRBJ1-5 | TRBV2 | . | .
CASTWTGLSSGNTIYF | TGCGCCAGCACTTGGACAGGTCTAAGCTCTGGAAACACCATATATTTT | TRBJ1-3 | TRBV10-2 | TRBD1 | once
CASSKKDRNTEAFF | TGTGCCAGTAGTAAAAAGGACAGGAACACTGAAGCTTTCTTT | TRBJ1-1 | TRBV19 | . | .
CASSSMGGSHRTVFEAFF | TGTGCCAGCTCATCAATGGGGGGAAGTCACAGGACAGTTTTTGAAGCTTTCTTT | TRBJ1-1 | TRBV18 | . | few
CAWSNQGGYYGYTF | TGTGCCTGGAGTAACCAAGGGGGCTACTATGGCTACACCTTC | TRBJ1-2 | TRBV30 | TRBD1 | .
CASSLDRVTNEKLFF | TGTGCCAGCAGCTTGGACAGGGTGACTAATGAAAAACTGTTTTTT | TRBJ1-4 | TRBV7-8 | TRBD1 | .
CASSVDPDTQYF | TGTGCCAGCAGCGTAGACCCAGATACGCAGTATTTT | TRBJ2-3 | TRBV9 | . | once
CAWSAHGTRGEQYF | TGTGCCTGGAGTGCCCACGGGACCCGAGGGGAGCAGTACTTC | TRBJ2-7 | TRBV30 | . | .
CSAGGNYGYTF | TGCAGTGCTGGGGGGAACTATGGCTACACCTTC | TRBJ1-2 | TRBV20-1 | . | .